The source of this TCR beta chain is a study of cytomegalovirus exposure and HLA in healthy donors. Primers: 60 Vbeta forward and 13 Jbeta reverse. Some clones are missing from TCRdb's copy, which holds only in-frame ones; the method was immunoSEQ multiplex PCR. The sample yields 170,000 or so clones, 83% seen once. The CDR3 extends over 13 amino acids. Germline values: CDR1 WSHSY, CDR2 SAAADI. V was shortened by 0 bases and J by 9 bases, with 9 bases between the two germline ends. The sequence was collected from a man aged 45-60 years in good health and CMV-seronegative. This chain connects TRBV10-2 to TRBJ2-1, with TRBD1 as a possible D gene (6 bases). Sequencing was carried out using PBMCs. CDR3 DNA sequence: TGCGCCAGCAGTGAGTCGCTAGGGGGTGAGCAGTTCTTC. This encodes CASSESLGGEQFF.